This entry describes one T cell receptor beta chain. Its antigen is undetermined. The data are from a study of shared clonotypes between healthy human individuals. Positively selected for CCR7, the CD45RO-negative cells used as naive CD8 cells excluded terminally differentiated effector memory CD45RA+ cells. Study donors comprised healthy, HIV-negative adults devoid of recent acute infection or vaccination. Study conclusions and caveats: Naive CD4 clonotype sharing across a few donors was about 5%. Among donors, the sharing of clonotypes was expected to be influenced by sequencing depth.

Per the authors' pipeline: ImmunoSEQ output lacked quality scores and full-length reads, limiting matched filtering. Some clones are missing from TCRdb's copy, which holds only in-frame ones; the method was immunoSEQ multiplex PCR. D and trimming come from the DNA, and the V and J calls and clone size come from that table. Here the sample spans about 2.2 million clones, just under 95% being singletons. The sequencing input was naive CD8+ T cells from PBMCs. The receptor comes from a man between 18 and 35 years old in good health. Some clones in this sample may be carry-over from other donors' samples.

The CDR3 spells CASSLDSAPEAFF. CDR3 in DNA: TGTGCCAGCAGTTTGGACAGTGCACCTGAAGCTTTCTTT. The gene calls are TRBV28 and TRBJ1-1, with D perhaps TRBD1 (6 bases). The germline V and J ends were trimmed by 3 bases and 6 bases, with 11 bases remaining between them. The CDR3 consists of 13 residues. Germline CDR1 is MDHEN and CDR2 is SYDVKM.